This T cell receptor beta chain originates from a study of immune evolution from preneoplasia to lung adenocarcinoma. Study-level points and caveats: Clonality was highest in normal lung, lower in later-stage lesions apparently.

A word on this clone: Its antigen is not identified.

Produced via immunoSEQ multiplex PCR; TCRdb's table is partial and in-frame only. Counted here are fewer than 14,000 clones, more than 65% occurring once; the ten biggest clones make up approximately 1.5%. The length of the CDR3 is 14 residues. Germline loops: CDR1 SGHTA, CDR2 FQGTGA. V dropped 2 bases and J dropped 5 bases, with 13 bases sitting between them. Between the mid-2010s and the late 2010s, patients underwent resection in Japan or China. Each case's diagnosis was confirmed by two pathologists on H&E. The sequenced material came from FFPE minimally invasive lung adenocarcinoma tissue. This receptor was taken from a person between 70 and 80 years old with lung adenocarcinoma. This chain connects TRBV7-3 to TRBJ2-7, with D perhaps matching TRBD1 (6 bases). Here the CDR3 reads CASSLGGGVHEQYF. Here the CDR3 DNA reads TGTGCCAGCAGCTTAGGTGGGGGCGTCCACGAGCAGTACTTC.